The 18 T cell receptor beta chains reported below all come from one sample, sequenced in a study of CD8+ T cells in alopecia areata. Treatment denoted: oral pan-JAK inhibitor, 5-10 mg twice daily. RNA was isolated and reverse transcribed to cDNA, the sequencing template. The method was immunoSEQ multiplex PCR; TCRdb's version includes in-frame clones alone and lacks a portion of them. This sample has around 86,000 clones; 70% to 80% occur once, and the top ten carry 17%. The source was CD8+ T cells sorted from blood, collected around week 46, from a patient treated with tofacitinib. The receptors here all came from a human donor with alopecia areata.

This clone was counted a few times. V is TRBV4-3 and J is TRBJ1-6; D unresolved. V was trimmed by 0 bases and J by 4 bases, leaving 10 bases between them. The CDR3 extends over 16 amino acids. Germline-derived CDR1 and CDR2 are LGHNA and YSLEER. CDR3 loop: CASSQDVGQYNSPLHF. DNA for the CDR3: TGCGCCAGCAGCCAAGATGTAGGGCAATATAATTCACCCCTCCACTTT.

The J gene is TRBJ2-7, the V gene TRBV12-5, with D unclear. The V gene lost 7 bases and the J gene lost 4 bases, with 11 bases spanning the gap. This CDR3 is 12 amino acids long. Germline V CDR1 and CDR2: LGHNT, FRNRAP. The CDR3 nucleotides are TGTGCTAGTGTCTTAACCCGGTACGAGCAGTACTTC. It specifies CASVLTRYEQYF.

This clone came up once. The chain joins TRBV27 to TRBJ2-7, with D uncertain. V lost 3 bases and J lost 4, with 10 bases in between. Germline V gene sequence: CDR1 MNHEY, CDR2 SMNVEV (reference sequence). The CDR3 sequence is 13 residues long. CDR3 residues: CASSLGMGYEQYF. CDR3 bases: TGTGCCAGCAGTTTGGGGATGGGGTACGAGCAGTACTTC.

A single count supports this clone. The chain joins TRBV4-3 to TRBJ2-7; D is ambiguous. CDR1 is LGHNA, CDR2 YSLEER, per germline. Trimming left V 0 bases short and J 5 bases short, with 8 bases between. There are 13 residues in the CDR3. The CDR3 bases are TGCGCCAGCAGCCAAGATCGGAAGAACGAGCAGTACTTC. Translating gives CASSQDRKNEQYF.

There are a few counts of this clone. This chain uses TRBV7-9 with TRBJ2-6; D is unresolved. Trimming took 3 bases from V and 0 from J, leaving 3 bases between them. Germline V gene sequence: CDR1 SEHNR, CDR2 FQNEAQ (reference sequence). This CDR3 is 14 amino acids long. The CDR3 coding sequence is TGTGCCAGCAGCTTGTACTCTGGGGCCAACGTCCTGACTTTC. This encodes CASSLYSGANVLTF.

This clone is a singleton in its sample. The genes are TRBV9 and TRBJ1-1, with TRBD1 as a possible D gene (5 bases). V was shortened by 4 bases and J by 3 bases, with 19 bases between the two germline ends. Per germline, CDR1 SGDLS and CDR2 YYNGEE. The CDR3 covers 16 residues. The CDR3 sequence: CASSPRQSMADTEAFF. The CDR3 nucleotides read TGTGCCAGCAGCCCCCGACAGTCAATGGCGGACACTGAAGCTTTCTTT.

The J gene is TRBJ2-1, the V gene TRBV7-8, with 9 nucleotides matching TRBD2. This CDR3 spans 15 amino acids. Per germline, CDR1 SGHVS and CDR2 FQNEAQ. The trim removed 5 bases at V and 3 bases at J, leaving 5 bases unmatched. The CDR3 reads CASSQSGGLYNEQFF. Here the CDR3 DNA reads TGTGCCAGCAGCCAAAGCGGGGGGCTCTACAATGAGCAGTTCTTC.

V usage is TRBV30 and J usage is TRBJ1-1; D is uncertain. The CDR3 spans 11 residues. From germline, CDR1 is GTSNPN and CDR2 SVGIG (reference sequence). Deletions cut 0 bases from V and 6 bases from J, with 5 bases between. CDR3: CAWSVGPEAFF. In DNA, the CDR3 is TGTGCCTGGAGTGTCGGCCCTGAAGCTTTCTTT.

The CDR3 nucleotides are TGTGCCAGCAGCTTAGGGACAGGAAACACTGAAGCTTTCTTT. Translating it yields CASSLGTGNTEAFF. V is TRBV7-2 and J is TRBJ1-1, with 7 nucleotides matching TRBD1. The CDR3 runs 14 residues. From germline, CDR1 is SGHTA and CDR2 FQGNSA. The ends lost 1 base at V and 2 bases at J; junction bases unmatched: 1.

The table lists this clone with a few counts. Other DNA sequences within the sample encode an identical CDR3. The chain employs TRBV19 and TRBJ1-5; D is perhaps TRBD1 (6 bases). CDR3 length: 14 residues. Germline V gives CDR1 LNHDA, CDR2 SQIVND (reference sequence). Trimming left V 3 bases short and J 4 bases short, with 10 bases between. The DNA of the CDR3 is TGTGCCAGTAGTATTAGGGACACAAATCAGCCCCAGCATTTT. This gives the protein CASSIRDTNQPQHF.

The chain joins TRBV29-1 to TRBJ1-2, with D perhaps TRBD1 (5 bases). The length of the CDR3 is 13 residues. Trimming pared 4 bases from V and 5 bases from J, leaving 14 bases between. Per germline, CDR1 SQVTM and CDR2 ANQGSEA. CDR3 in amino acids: CSVVWGDQYGYTF. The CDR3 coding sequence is TGCAGCGTTGTTTGGGGGGACCAATATGGCTACACCTTC.

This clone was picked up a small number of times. The CDR3 region has the DNA TGTGCCAGCAGTTTCACGACAGGGGGCGAGCAGTACTTC. This codes for CASSFTTGGEQYF. The chain links TRBV27 to TRBJ2-7; 9 bases align to TRBD1. The CDR3 runs to 13 residues. J was trimmed by 6 bases and V by 3 bases; bases with no gene match: 3. CDR1 and CDR2 from the germline V gene are MNHEY and SMNVEV (reference sequence).

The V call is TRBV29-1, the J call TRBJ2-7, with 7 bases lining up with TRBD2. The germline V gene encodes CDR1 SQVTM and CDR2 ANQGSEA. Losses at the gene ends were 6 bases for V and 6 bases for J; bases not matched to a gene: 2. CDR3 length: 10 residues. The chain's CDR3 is CSVRTSEQYF. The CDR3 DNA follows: TGCAGCGTGAGGACTAGCGAGCAGTACTTC.

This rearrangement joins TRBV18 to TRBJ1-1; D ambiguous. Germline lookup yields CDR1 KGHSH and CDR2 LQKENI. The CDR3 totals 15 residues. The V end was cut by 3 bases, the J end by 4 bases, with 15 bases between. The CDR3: CASSPPEGLGTEAFF. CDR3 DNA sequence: TGTGCCAGCTCACCCCCGGAGGGCTTGGGCACTGAAGCTTTCTTT.

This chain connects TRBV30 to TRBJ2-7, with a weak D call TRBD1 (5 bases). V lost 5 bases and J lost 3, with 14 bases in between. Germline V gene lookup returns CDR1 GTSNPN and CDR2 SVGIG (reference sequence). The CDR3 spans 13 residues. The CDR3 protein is CAWSTDRNYEQYF. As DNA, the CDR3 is TGTGCCTGGTCGACCGACAGAAACTACGAGCAGTACTTC.

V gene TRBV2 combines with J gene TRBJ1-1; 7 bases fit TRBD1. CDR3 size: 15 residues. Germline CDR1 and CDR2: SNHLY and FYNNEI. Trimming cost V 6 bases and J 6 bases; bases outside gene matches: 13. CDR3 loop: CASRVSSTGVPEAFF. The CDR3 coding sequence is TGTGCCAGCAGAGTATCCTCCACAGGGGTCCCTGAAGCTTTCTTT.

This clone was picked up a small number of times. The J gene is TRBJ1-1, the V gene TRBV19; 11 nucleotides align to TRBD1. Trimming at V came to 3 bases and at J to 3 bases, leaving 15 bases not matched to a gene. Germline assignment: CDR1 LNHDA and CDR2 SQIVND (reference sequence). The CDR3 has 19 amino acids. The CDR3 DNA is TGTGCCAGTAGTATCCCAACCCCGGACAGGGGGCTGATGTACACTGAAGCTTTCTTT. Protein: CASSIPTPDRGLMYTEAFF.

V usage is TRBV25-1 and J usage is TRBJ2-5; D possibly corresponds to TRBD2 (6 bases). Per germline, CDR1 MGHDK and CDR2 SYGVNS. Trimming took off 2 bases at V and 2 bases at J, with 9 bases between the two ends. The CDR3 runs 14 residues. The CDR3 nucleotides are TGTGCCAGCAGTGAACGAGGAGGGCAAGAGACCCAGTACTTC. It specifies CASSERGGQETQYF.